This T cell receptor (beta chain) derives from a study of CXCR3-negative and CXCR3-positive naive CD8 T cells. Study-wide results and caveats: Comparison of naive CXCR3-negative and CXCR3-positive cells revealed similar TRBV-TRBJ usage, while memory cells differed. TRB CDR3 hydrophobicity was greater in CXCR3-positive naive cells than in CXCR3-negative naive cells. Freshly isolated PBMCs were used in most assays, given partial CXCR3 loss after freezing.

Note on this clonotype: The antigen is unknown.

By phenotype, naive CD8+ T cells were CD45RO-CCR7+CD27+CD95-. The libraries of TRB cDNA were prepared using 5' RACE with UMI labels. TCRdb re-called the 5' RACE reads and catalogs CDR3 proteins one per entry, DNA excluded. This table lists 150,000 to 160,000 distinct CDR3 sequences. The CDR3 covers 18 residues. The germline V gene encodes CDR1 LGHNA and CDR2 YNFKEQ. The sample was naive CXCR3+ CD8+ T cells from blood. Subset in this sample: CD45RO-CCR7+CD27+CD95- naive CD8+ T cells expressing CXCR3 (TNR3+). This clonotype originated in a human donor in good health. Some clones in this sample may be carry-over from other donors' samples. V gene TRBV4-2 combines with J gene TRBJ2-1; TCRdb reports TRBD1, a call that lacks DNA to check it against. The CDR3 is CASSQALSWGARYNEQFF.